This T cell receptor beta chain emerged from a study of CD8 T cells in Susac syndrome. This CDR3 region has 13 residues. Germline CDR1 and CDR2: SGDLS and YYNGEE. V was cut by 7 bases and J by 14 bases, with 22 bases left in between. Peripheral blood CD8+ and CD4+ T cells were profiled by TCR beta sequencing. As concerns this clonotype: Its specificity is unknown.

Study results and caveats: The authors acknowledged that their TCR sequencing and HLA analysis involved a relatively small number of individuals.

Random-hexamer reverse transcription was applied to about 0.5 to 1 ug RNA. The method of amplification for TCR beta CDR3 was immunoSEQ multiplex PCR, covering 54 Vbeta and 13 Jbeta. One entry per CDR3 protein, called by TCRdb with MiXCR from the immunoSEQ multiplex PCR reads. This repertoire shows a few hundred thousand distinct CDR3 sequences, about 96% found once; its top ten account for roughly 0.09%. The TCR sequence derives from a human donor with multiple sclerosis. The sequenced sample consisted of CD4+ T cells from PBMCs. This sequence joins TRBV9 and TRBJ2-4; tentative D call: TRBD2 (6 bases). CDR3 region: CASAALPDGGKYF. The CDR3 DNA follows: TGTGCCAGCGCTGCGCTTCCTGATGGGGGGAAGTACTTC.